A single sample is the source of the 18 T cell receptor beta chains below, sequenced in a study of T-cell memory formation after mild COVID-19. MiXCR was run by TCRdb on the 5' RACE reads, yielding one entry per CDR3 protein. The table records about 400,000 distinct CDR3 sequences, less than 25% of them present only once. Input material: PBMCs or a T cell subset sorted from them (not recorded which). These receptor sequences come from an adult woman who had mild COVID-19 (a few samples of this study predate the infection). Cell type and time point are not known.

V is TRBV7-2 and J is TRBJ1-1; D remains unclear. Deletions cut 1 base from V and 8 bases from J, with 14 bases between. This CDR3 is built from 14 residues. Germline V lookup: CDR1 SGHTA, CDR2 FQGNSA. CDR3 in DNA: TGTGCCAGCAGCTTAGAGCGGGCCAGTCCAGAAGCTTTCTTT. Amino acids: CASSLERASPEAFF.

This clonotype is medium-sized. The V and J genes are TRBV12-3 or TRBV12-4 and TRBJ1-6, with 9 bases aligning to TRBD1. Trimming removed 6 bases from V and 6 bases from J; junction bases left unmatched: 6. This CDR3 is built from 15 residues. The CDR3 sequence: CASSRPGQGNSPLHF. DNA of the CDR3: TGTGCCAGCAGCCGCCCGGGACAGGGTAATTCACCCCTCCACTTT.

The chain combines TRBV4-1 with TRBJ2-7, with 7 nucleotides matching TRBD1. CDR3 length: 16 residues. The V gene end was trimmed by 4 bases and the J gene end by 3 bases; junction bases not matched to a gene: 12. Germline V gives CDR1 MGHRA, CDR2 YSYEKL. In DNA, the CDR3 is TGCGCCAGCAGCCCAACTTCCGGGACAGTCAACTACGAGCAGTACTTC. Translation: CASSPTSGTVNYEQYF.

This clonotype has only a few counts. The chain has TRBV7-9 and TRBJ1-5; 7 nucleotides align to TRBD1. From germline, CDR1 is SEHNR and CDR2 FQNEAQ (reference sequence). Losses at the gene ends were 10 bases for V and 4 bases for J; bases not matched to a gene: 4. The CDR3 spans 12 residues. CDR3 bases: TGTGCCATCGGGACAGATAATCAGCCCCAGCATTTT. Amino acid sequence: CAIGTDNQPQHF.

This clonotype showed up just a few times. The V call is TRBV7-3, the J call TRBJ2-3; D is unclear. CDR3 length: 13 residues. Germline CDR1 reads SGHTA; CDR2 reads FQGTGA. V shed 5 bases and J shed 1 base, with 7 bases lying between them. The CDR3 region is CASSRQGTDTQYF. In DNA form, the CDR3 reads TGTGCCAGCAGCCGACAAGGCACAGATACGCAGTATTTT.

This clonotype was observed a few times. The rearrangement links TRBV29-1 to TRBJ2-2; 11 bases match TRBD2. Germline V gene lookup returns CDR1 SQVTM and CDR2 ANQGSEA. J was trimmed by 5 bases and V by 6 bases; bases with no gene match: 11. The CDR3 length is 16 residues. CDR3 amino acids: CSVLRVAGGRTGELFF. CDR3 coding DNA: TGCAGCGTCCTCCGGGTAGCGGGAGGGCGAACCGGGGAGCTGTTTTTT.

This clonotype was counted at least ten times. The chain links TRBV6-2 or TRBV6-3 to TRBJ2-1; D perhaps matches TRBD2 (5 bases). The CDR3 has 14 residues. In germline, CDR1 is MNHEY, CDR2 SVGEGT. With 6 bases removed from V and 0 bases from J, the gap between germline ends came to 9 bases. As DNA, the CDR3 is TGTGCCAGCAGCCAAGGGAGCTCCTACAATGAGCAGTTCTTC. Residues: CASSQGSSYNEQFF.

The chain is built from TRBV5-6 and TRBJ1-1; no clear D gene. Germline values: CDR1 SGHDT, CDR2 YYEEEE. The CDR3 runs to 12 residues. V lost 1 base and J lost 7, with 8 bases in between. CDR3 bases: TGTGCCAGCAGCTTGCCAGACGGTGAAGCTTTCTTT. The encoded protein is CASSLPDGEAFF. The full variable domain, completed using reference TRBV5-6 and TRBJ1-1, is DAGVTQSPTHLIKTRGQQVTLRCSPKSGHDTVSWYQQALGQGPQFIFQYYEEEERQRGNFPDRFSGHQFPNYSSELNVNALLLGDSALYLCASSLPDGEAFFGQGTRLTVV.

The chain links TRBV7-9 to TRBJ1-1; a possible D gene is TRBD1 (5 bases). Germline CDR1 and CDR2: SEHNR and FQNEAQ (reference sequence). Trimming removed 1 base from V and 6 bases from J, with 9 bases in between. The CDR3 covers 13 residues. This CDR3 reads CASSLDRLAEAFF. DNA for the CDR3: TGTGCCAGCAGCTTAGACAGGCTTGCTGAAGCTTTCTTT.

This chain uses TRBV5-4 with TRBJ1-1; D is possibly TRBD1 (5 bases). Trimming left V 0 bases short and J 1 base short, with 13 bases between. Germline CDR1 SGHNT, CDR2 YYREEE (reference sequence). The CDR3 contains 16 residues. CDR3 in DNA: TGTGCCAGCAGCTTGGGGGGCCTTGAAGCGAACACTGAAGCTTTCTTT. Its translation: CASSLGGLEANTEAFF.

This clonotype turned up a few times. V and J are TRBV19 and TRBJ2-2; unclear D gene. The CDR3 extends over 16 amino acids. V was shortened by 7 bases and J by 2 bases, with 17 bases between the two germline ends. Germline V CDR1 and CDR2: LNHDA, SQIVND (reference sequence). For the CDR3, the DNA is TGTGCCAGTAATCCCGGGTCGGCGGTTAACACCGGGGAGCTGTTTTTT. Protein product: CASNPGSAVNTGELFF.

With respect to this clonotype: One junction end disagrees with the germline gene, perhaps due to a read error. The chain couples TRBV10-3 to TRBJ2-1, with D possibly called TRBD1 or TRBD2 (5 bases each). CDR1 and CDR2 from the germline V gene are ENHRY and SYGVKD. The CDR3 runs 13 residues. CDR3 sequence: CARGGPPLNEQFF. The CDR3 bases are TGCGCCCGGGGCGGGCCCCCTCTAAATGAGCAGTTCTTC.

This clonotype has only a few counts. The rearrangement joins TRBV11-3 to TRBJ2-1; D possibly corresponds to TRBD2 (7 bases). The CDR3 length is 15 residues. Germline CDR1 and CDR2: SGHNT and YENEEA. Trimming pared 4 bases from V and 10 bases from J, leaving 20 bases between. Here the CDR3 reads CASSSGLVGAGEQFF. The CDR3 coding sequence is TGTGCCAGCAGCTCAGGACTAGTGGGGGCCGGGGAGCAGTTCTTC.

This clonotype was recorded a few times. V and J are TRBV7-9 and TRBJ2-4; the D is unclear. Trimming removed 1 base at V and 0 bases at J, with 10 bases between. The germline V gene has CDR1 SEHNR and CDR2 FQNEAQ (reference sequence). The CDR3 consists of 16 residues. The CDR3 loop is CASSLGYDVAKNIQYF. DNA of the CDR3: TGTGCCAGCAGCTTAGGGTATGACGTAGCCAAAAACATTCAGTACTTC.

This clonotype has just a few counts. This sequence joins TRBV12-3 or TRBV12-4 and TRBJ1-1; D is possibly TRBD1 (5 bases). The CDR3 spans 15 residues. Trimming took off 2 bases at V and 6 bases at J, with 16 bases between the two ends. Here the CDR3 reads CASSLKDTRSAEAFF. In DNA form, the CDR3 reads TGTGCCAGCAGTTTAAAGGACACCCGCTCGGCTGAAGCTTTCTTT.

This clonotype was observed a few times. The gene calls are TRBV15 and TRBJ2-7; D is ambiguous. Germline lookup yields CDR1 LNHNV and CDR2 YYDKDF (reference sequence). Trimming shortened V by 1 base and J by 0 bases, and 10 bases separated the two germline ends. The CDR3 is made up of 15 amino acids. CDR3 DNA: TGTGCCACCAGCAGAGCCGGGCCGAGCTCCTACGAGCAGTACTTC. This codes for CATSRAGPSSYEQYF. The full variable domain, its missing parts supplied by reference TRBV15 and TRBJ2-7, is DAMVIQNPRYQVTQFGKPVTLSCSQTLNHNVMYWYQQKSSQAPKLLFHYYDKDFNNEADTPDNFQSRRPNTSFCFLDIRSPGLGDTAMYLCATSRAGPSSYEQYFGPGTRLTVT.

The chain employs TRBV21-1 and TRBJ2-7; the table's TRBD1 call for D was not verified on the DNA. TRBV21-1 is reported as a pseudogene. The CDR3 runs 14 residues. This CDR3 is CASIRTGFFHEQYF. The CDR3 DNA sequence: TGTGCCAGCATCCGGACAGGGTTTTTCCACGAGCAGTACTTC.

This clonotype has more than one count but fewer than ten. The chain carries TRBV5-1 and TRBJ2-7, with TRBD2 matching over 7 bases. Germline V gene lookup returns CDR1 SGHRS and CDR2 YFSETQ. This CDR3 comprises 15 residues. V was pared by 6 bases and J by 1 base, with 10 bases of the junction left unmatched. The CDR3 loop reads CASTIAASGSYEQYF. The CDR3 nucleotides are TGCGCCAGCACCATAGCGGCTAGCGGTTCCTACGAGCAGTACTTC.